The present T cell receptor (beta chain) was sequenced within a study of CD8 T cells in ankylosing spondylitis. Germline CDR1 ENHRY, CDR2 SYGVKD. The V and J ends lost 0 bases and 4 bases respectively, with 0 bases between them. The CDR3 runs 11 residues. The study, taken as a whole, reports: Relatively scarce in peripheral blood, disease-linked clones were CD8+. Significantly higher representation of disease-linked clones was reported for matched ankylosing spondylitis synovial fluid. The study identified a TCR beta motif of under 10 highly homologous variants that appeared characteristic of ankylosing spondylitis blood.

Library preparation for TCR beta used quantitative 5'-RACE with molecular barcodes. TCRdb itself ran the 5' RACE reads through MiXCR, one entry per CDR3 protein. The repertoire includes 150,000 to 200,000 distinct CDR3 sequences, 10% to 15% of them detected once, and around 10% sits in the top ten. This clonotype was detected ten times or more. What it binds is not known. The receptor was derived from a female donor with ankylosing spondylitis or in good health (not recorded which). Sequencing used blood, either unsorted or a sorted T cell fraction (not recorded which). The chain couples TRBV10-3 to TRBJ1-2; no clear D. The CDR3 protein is CAISESYGYTF. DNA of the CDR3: TGTGCCATCAGTGAGTCCTATGGCTACACCTTC.